Described below is a single T cell receptor beta chain sequence and its context. As handled by the study authors: From reference gene primer amplification, estimates of nucleated cell counts were derived. Using immunoSEQ multiplex PCR, the repertoire was profiled, and TCRdb retains in-frame clones only, with some absent. Clone size and V and J calls were adopted from that table, with D and trimming inferred from the DNA. Of 350,000 to 400,000 clones in the sample, 75% to 90% were seen once. These data are taken from a study of blood T cell repertoires in COVID-19. For the study at large: T cells, B-cell-depleted T cells, or PBMCs supplied cDNA or gDNA.

Recruits, aged about 18 to 89 years, lived in some 25 US areas. With 1 base clipped from V and 4 bases from J, the junction kept 9 bases outside the gene matches. Germline lookup yields CDR1 LNHDA and CDR2 SQIVND (reference sequence). The CDR3 spans 16 residues. The receptor was derived from a man younger than 30 who had recovered from COVID-19. Sequencing was performed on PBMCs or T cells enriched from blood (not recorded which). V and J are TRBV19 and TRBJ2-5; 7 nucleotides match TRBD2. CDR3 bases: TGTGCCAGTAGTATAGGCCGGCTAGCGGCCCCAGAGACCCAGTACTTC. Encoded protein: CASSIGRLAAPETQYF.